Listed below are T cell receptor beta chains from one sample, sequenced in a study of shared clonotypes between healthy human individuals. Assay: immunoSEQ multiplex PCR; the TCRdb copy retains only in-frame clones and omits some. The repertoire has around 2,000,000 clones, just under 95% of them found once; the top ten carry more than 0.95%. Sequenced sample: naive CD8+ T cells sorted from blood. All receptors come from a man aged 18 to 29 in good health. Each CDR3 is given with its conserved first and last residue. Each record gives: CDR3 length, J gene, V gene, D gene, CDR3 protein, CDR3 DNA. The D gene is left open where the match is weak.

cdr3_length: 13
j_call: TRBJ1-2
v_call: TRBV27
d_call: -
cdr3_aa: CASSFGRGYGYTF
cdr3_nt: TGTGCCAGCAGTTTTGGCAGGGGCTATGGCTACACCTTC

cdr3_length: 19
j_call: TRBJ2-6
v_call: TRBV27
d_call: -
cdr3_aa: CASSLSPPLTPSLGDVLTF
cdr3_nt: TGTGCCAGCAGTTTATCACCCCCTTTAACCCCTTCGCTGGGGGACGTCCTGACTTTC

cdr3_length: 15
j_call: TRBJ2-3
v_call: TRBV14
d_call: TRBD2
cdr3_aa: CASSHVAGVTDTQYF
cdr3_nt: TGTGCCAGCAGCCATGTAGCGGGAGTCACAGATACGCAGTATTTT

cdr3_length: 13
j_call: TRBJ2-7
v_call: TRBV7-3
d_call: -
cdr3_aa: CASSLGGNYEQYF
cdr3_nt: TGTGCCAGCAGCTTAGGAGGGAACTACGAGCAGTACTTC

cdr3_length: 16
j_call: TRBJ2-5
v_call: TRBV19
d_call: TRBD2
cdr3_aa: CASSKTSGGRGETQYF
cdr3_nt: TGTGCCAGTAGTAAAACTAGCGGGGGAAGAGGAGAGACCCAGTACTTC

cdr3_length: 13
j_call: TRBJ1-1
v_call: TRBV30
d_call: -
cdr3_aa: CAWSPSVSTEAFF
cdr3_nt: TGTGCCTGGAGCCCCAGTGTGAGCACTGAAGCTTTCTTT

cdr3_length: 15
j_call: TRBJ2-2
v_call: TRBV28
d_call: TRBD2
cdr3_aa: CASSFYQGGTGELFF
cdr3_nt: TGTGCCAGCAGTTTTTATCAGGGAGGGACCGGGGAGCTGTTTTTT

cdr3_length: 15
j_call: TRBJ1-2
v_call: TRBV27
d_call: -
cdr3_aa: CASSLFSGISYGYTF
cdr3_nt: TGTGCCAGCAGTTTATTTTCTGGAATAAGCTATGGCTACACCTTC

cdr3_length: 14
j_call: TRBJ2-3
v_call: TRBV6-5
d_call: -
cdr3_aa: CASSIGPGTDTQYF
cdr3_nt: TGTGCCAGCAGTATAGGGCCTGGGACAGATACGCAGTATTTT

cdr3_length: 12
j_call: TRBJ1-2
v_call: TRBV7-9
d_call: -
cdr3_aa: CASSLTGALYTF
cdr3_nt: TGTGCCAGCAGTTTGACCGGTGCTCTCTACACCTTC

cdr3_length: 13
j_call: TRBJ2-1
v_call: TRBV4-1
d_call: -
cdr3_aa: CASSQALTGEQFF
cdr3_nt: TGCGCCAGCAGCCAAGCACTAACGGGTGAGCAGTTCTTC

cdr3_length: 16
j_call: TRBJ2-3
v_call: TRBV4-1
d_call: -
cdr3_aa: CASSSPEYGATDTQYF
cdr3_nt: TGCGCCAGCAGCTCCCCTGAATACGGGGCCACAGATACGCAGTATTTT

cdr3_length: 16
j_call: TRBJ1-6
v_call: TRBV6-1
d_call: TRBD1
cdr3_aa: CASSGTPGQGNSPLHF
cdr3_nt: TGTGCCAGCAGTGGGACACCGGGACAGGGAAATTCACCCCTCCACTTT